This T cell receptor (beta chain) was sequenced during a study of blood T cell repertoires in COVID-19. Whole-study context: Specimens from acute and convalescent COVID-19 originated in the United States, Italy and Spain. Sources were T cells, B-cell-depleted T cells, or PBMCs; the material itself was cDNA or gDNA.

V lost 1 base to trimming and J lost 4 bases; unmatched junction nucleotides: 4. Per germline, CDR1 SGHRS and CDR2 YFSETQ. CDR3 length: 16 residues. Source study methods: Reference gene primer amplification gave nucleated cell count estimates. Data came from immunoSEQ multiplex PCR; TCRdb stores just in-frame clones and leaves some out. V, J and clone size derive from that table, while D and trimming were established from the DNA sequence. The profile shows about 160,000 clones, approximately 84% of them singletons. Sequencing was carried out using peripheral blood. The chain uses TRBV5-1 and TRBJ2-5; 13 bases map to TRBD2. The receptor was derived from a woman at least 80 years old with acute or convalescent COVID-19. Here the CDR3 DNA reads TGCGCCAGCAGCTTGACTAGCGGGAGGGCCTCAGAGACCCAGTACTTC. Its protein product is CASSLTSGRASETQYF.